This T cell receptor (beta chain) was recovered during a study of T-cell reconstitution after alpha-beta-depleted transplantation in children. Library preparation (for TCRbeta) was performed with unique molecular identifiers. One entry per CDR3 protein results from TCRdb running MiXCR on the PCR reads. The repertoire holds 700,000 to 950,000 distinct CDR3 sequences, with around 17% as singletons. Unmatched junction bases numbered 10, after V lost 5 bases and J lost 4 bases. Germline assignment: CDR1 SGHTA and CDR2 FQGTGA. The CDR3 has 17 amino acids. The sample was PBMCs, mostly from graft donor cells, taken 360 days after TCRalphabeta/CD19-depleted stem cell transplant. This chain uses TRBV7-3 with TRBJ2-1, with 11 positions matching TRBD2. The receptor was derived from a male patient between 5 and 17 years old who had a stem cell transplant for acute lymphoblastic leukemia, so the T cells may come from the graft donor. In nucleotides, the CDR3 is TGTGCCAGCAGCCCAGCCGGACTAGCGGGTTTGTACAATGAGCAGTTCTTC. Amino acid sequence: CASSPAGLAGLYNEQFF.